The clone carrying this TCR beta chain came up a few times. The antigen is undetermined. The data were obtained in a study of beta chain features in type 1 diabetes. About the research overall: Sorted cell examination encompassed 100,000,000 or so cells across all samples.

Reverse transcription of all isolated RNA meant that expressed TCRB transcripts were sequenced. Average read counts of stem cell-like memory T cell samples were about a million. Produced via immunoSEQ multiplex PCR; TCRdb's table is partial and in-frame only. The sample records some 47,000 clones, roughly 48% being singletons. Whole-study findings and limits: Shorter TCRB CDR3s, moderately but significantly so, were found in Type 1 diabetes patients in all four CD4+ subsets. In comparison with healthy donors, patients had naive, central memory and Treg TCRB repertoires that appeared more similar.

In germline, CDR1 is SGHVS, CDR2 FQNEAQ. The CDR3 has 13 amino acids. V was pared by 5 bases and J by 4 bases, with 9 bases between. This clonotype was sampled from a man aged 25 to 40 with type 1 diabetes. The sequenced sample was stem cell memory CD4+ T cells from blood. This chain links TRBV7-8 with TRBJ2-4, with a tentative D call TRBD2 (6 bases). CDR3 nucleotide sequence: TGTGCCAGCAGCGACGGGACTAAAAACATTCAGTACTTC. This gives the protein CASSDGTKNIQYF.